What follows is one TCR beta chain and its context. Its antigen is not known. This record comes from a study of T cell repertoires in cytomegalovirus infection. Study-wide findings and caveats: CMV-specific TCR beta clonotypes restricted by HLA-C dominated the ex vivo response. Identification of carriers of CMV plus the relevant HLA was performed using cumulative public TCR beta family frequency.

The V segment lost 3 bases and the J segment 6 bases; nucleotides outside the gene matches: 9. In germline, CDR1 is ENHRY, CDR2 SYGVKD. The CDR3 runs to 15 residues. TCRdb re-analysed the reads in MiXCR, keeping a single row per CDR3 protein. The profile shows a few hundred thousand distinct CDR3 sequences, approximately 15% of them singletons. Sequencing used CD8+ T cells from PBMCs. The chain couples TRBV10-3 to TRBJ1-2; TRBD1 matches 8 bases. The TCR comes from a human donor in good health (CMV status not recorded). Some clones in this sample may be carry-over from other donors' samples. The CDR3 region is CAISDPGQGPDGYTF. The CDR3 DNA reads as TGTGCCATCAGTGATCCTGGACAGGGTCCGGATGGCTACACCTTC.